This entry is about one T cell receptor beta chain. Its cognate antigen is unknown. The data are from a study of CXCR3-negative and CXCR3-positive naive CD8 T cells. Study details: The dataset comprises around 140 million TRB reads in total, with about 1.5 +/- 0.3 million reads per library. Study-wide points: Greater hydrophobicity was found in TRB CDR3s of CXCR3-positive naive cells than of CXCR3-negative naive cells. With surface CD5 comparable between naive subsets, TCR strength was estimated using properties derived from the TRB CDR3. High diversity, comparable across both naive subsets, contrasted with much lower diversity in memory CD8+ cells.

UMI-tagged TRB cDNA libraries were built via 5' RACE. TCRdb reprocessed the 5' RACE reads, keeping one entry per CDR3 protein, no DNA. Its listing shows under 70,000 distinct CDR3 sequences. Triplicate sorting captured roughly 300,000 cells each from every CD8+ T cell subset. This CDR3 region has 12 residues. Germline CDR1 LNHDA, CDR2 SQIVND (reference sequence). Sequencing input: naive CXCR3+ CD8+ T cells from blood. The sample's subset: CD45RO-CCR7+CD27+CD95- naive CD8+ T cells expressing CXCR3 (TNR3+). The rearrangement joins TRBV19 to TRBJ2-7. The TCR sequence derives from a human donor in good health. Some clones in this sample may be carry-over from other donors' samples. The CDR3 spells CASSIDGYEQYF.